This T cell receptor (beta chain) originates from a study of blood T cells in healthy people across ages. General observations from the study: Fewer expanded clones and more diversity marked long-lived versus aged donors.

A note on this clonotype: No antigen is known for it.

The ends were cut back, 4 bases at V and 5 bases at J, with 13 bases in the middle. Germline CDR1 and CDR2: SGHRS and YFSETQ. This CDR3 is 15 amino acids long. Using a J-beta primer mix together with a sample-barcoded 5' primer, a second PCR was run for about 6 to 12 cycles. Each CDR3 protein gets one entry after TCRdb re-called the 5' RACE reads with MiXCR. The sample holds roughly 2 million distinct CDR3 sequences; less than 50% are singletons and the top ten take approximately 2.1%. There were healthy Caucasian individuals from Russia, aged roughly 6 to 90, serving as donors. Isolation per sample recovered at least 6 million PBMCs. Extraction yielded at least 5 micrograms of total RNA per sample.

Source material: blood. The V call is TRBV5-1, the J call TRBJ1-6, with D unresolved. This clonotype was sampled from a woman between 40 and 55 years old in good health. DNA for the CDR3: TGCGCCAGCAGCCAGACCGGGTTGGATAATTCACCCCTCCACTTT. Residues: CASSQTGLDNSPLHF.